This TCR beta chain originates from a study of graft-versus-host responses after intestinal transplantation. Clones were sequenced by immunoSEQ multiplex PCR, and TCRdb holds only the in-frame ones, with some missing. The sample yields 95,000 to 100,000 clones, roughly 83% seen once. The CDR3 has 13 residues. Germline V gene lookup returns CDR1 SGHNT and CDR2 YENEEA. Deletions cut 0 bases from V and 6 bases from J, with 3 bases between. The input for sequencing was PBMCs, taken 255 days after intestinal transplant. The chain recombines TRBV11-3 with TRBJ1-6; D ambiguous. The source is a human patient who received an intestinal transplant, so some T cells may come from the graft donor. CDR3 loop: CASSLEINSPLHF. The CDR3 region has the DNA TGTGCCAGCAGCTTAGAGATTAATTCACCCCTCCACTTT. Complete variable domain (other parts from reference TRBV11-3 and TRBJ1-6): EAGVVQSPRYKIIEKKQPVAFWCNPISGHNTLYWYLQNLGQGPELLIRYENEEAVDDSQLPKDRFSAERLKGVDSTLKIQPAELGDSAVYLCASSLEINSPLHFGNGTRLTVT.